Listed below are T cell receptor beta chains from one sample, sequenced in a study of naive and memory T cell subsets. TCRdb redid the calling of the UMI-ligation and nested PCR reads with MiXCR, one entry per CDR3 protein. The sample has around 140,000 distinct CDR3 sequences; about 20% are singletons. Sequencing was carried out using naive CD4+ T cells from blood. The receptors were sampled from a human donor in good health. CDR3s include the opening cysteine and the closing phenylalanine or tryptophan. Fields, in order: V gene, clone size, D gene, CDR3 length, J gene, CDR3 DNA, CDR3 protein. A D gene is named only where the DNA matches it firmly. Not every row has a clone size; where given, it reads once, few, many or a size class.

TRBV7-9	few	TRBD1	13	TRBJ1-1	TGTGCCAGCAGCTGGGACAGGTACACTGAAGCTTTCTTT	CASSWDRYTEAFF
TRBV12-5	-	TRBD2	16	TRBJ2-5	TGTGCTAGTAGTCGAGCTAGCGGGGGAAACCAAGAGACCCAGTACTTC	CASSRASGGNQETQYF
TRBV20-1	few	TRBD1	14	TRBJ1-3	TGCAGTGCTAGGGACAGGGGAACTGGAAACACCATATATTTT	CSARDRGTGNTIYF
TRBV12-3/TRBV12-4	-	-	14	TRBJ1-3	TGTGCCAGCAGCTCCACAGGGATGGGAAACAACATATATTTT	CASSSTGMGNNIYF
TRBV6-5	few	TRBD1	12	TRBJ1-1	TGTGCCAGCAGTGACAGGGGCACTGAAGCTTTCTTT	CASSDRGTEAFF
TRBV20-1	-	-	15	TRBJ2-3	TGCAGTGCCAGAGCTCCGGGTTTGTACACAGATACGCAGTATTTT	CSARAPGLYTDTQYF
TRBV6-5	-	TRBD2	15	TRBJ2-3	TGTGCCAGCAGTTTCGGACTAGTCGGGACAGATACGCAGTATTTT	CASSFGLVGTDTQYF
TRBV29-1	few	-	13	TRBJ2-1	TGCAGCGGTGGGAGTCTGTCCTACAATGAGCAGTTCTTC	CSGGSLSYNEQFF
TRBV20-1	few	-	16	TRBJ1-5	TGCAGTGCTAGAGATCTCCGGGACTTTAGCAATCAGCCCCAGCATTTT	CSARDLRDFSNQPQHF
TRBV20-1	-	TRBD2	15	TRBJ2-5	TGCAGTGCTGGCCCACTAGCGGGGGACCAAGAGACCCAGTACTTC	CSAGPLAGDQETQYF
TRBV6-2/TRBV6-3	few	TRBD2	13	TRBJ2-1	TGTGCCAGCAGTTACGTCGGAGCGGGAGCGCAGTTCTTC	CASSYVGAGAQFF
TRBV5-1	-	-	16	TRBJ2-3	TGCGCCAGCAGCTTGCCTAGTAGCGGCATCACAGATACGCAGTATTTT	CASSLPSSGITDTQYF
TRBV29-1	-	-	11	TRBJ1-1	TGCAGCGTGGGAGGGCGGACTGAAGCTTTCTTT	CSVGGRTEAFF
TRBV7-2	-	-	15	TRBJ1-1	TGTGCCAGCAGCCTACCGGGACCGCTGAGCACTGAAGCTTTCTTT	CASSLPGPLSTEAFF
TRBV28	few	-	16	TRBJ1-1	TGTGCCAGCAGTCCCCCCCTTGTAAGTCCGAACACTGAAGCTTTCTTT	CASSPPLVSPNTEAFF
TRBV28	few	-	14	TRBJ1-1	TGTGCCAGCAGTCCCCAGGGAGGCGACACTGAAGCTTTCTTT	CASSPQGGDTEAFF